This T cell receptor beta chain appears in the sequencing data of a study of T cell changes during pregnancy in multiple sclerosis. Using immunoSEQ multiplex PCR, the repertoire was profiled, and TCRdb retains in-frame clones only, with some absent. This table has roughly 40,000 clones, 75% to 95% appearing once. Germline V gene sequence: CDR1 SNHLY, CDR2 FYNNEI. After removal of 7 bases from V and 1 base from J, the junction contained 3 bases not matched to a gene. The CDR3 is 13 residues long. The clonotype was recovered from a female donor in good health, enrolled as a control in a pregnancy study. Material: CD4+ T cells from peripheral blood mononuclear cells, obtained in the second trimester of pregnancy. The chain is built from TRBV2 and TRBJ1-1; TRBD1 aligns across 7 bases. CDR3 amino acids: CASTGQPNTEAFF. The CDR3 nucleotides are TGTGCCAGCACGGGACAGCCGAACACTGAAGCTTTCTTT.